Sequencing of this TCR beta chain was carried out in a study of T cells expressing NK-cell markers. About the research overall: Among eight sequenced donors, seven carried HCMV seropositivity while one was seronegative.

Germline V gene sequence: CDR1 SNHLY, CDR2 FYNNEI. CDR3 length: 11 amino acids. The cDNA for TCR beta came from 5'RACE template switching with UMIs. TCRdb reanalyzed the 5' RACE reads, giving one entry per CDR3 protein sequence and no DNA. Its table lists 150,000 or so distinct CDR3 sequences. This sequence originates from a woman aged 50 to 65 in good health. Sequences were obtained from blood T cells: a sorted CD56 or NKG2C T cell subset, CD4+ or CD8+ T cells, or bulk PBMC T cells (not recorded which). The rearrangement joins TRBV2 to TRBJ2-7; with no DNA, the TCRdb D assignment of TRBD1 cannot be verified. CDR3 protein: CARTGTGEQYF. Variable domain in full (rest from reference TRBV2 and TRBJ2-7): EPEVTQTPSHQVTQMGQEVILRCVPISNHLYFYWYRQILGQKVEFLVSFYNNEISEKSEIFDDQFSVERPDGSNFTLKIRSTKLEDSAMYFCARTGTGEQYFGPGTRLTVT.